This T cell receptor beta chain emerged from a study of T cell repertoires in cytomegalovirus infection. Overall study context: CMV infection plus the matching HLA type was flagged by public TCR beta signatures.

The CDR3 covers 15 residues. With 0 bases removed from V and 0 bases from J, the gap between germline ends came to 7 bases. Germline assignment: CDR1 SGDLS and CDR2 YYNGEE. Each CDR3 protein is one row after TCRdb ran MiXCR on the reads. The sample has fewer than 200,000 distinct CDR3 sequences, 20% to 25% seen once. This clonotype was picked up a small number of times. Antigen specificity is unknown. Material: CD8+ T cells from cultured PBMCs, obtained from culture after CMV antigen stimulation. The receptor was derived from a human donor in good health (CMV status not recorded). Some clones in this sample may be carry-over from other donors' samples. The chain has TRBV9 and TRBJ1-3, with D unclear. CDR3 in DNA: TGTGCCAGCAGCGTAGGTGGAAGCTCTGGAAACACCATATATTTT. It codes for CASSVGGSSGNTIYF.